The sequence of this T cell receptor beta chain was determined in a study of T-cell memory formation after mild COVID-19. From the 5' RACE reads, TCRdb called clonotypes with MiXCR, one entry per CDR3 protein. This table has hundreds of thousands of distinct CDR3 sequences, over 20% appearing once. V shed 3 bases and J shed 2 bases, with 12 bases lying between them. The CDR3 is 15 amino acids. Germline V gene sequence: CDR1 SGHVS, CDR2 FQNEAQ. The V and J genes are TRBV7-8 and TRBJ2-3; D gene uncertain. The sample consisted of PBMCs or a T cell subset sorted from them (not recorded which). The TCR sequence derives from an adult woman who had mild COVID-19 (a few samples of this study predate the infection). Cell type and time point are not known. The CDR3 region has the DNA TGTGCCAGCAGCTTTAAGGGCAGCACCACAGATACGCAGTATTTT. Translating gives CASSFKGSTTDTQYF. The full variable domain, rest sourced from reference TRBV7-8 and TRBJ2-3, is GAGVSQSPRYKVAKRGQDVALRCDPISGHVSLFWYQQALGQGPEFLTYFQNEAQLDKSGLPSDRFFAERPEGSVSTLKIQRTQQEDSAVYLCASSFKGSTTDTQYFGPGTRLTVL.